This T cell receptor (beta chain) was recovered during a study of cytomegalovirus exposure and HLA in healthy donors. In the PCR, 60 Vbeta and 13 Jbeta primers were used. The repertoire was sequenced with immunoSEQ multiplex PCR; TCRdb's copy has only in-frame clones and lacks some. This table holds more than 50,000 clones. The CDR3 runs 15 residues. Trimming stripped 0 bases from V and 5 bases from J, with 8 bases between. The receptor was derived from a woman aged 35 to 49 in good health and CMV-seronegative. The genes are TRBV23-1 and TRBJ1-6; D ambiguous. TRBV23-1 is labeled an ORF, and its function is uncertain. Material for sequencing was PBMCs. CDR3 sequence reads: CASSQSWEDNSPLHF. The CDR3, as DNA: TGCGCCAGCAGTCAATCGTGGGAGGATAATTCACCCCTCCACTTT.